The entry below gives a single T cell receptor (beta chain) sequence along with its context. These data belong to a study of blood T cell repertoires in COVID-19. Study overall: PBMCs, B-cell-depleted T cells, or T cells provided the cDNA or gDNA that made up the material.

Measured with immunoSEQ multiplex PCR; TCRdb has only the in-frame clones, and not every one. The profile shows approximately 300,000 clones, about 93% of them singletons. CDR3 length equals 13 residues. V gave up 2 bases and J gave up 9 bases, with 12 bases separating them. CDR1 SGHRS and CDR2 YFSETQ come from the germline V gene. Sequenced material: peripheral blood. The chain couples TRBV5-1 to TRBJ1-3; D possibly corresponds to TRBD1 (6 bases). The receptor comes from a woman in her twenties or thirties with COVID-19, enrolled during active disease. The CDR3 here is CASSFSQGGTIYF. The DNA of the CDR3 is TGCGCCAGCAGCTTCAGTCAAGGGGGCACCATATATTTT.